One and the same sample provided the 15 T cell receptor beta chains below, sequenced in a study of cytomegalovirus exposure and HLA in healthy donors. Method: immunoSEQ multiplex PCR; TCRdb's copy keeps in-frame clones and lacks some. The sample has 200,000 to 250,000 clones, roughly 88% seen once; the top ten hold over 12%. The sequencing input was PBMCs. Every receptor here comes from a young woman in good health and CMV-seropositive.

The chain joins TRBV30 to TRBJ2-2, with D maybe TRBD2 (6 bases). The germline CDR1 and CDR2 sequences are GTSNPN and SVGIG (reference sequence). Trimming removed 0 bases from V and 6 bases from J, with 11 bases in between. The length of the CDR3 is 14 residues. The CDR3 sequence: CAWSVRLDSGELFF. CDR3 in DNA: TGTGCCTGGAGTGTCAGACTAGACTCCGGGGAGCTGTTTTTT.

This clone was seen only a few times. The chain has TRBV6-4 and TRBJ2-1; 10 bases match TRBD1. Germline lookup yields CDR1 MRHNA and CDR2 SNTAGT. Germline trimming cut 2 bases from V and 6 bases from J; bases unmatched to any gene: 4. This CDR3 has 15 residues. The CDR3, as DNA: TGTGCCAGCAGTGACCGGACAGGGGGGAGCAATGAGCAGTTCTTC. It yields the protein CASSDRTGGSNEQFF.

In its sample, this clone was seen a few times. The chain links TRBV11-2 to TRBJ2-7; 10 bases are a match to TRBD1. This CDR3 comprises 14 residues. Germline CDR1 reads SGHAT; CDR2 reads FQNNGV. The V segment lost 6 bases and the J segment 5 bases; nucleotides outside the gene matches: 7. The CDR3 spells CASRVGTGVNEQYF. The CDR3 DNA is TGTGCCAGCAGGGTTGGGACAGGGGTGAACGAGCAGTACTTC.

This clone was picked up a small number of times. The gene calls are TRBV2 and TRBJ1-5; D unresolved. CDR3 length: 13 residues. Trimming took off 6 bases at V and 5 bases at J, with 11 bases between the two ends. CDR1 SNHLY and CDR2 FYNNEI come from the germline V gene. CDR3 in amino acids: CASRAENYQPQHF. DNA of the CDR3: TGTGCCAGCAGAGCAGAGAACTATCAGCCCCAGCATTTT.

The rearrangement links TRBV14 to TRBJ2-7, with 9 bases fitting TRBD1. In germline, CDR1 is SGHDN, CDR2 FVKESK. This CDR3 has 18 amino acids. V gave up 1 base and J gave up 2 bases; unmatched junction bases: 12. CDR3 residues: CASSQGRGLRDRAYEQYF. CDR3 sequence (DNA): TGTGCCAGCAGCCAAGGTCGTGGGCTCCGGGACAGGGCCTACGAGCAGTACTTC.

The chain is built from TRBV4-3 and TRBJ2-5, with D perhaps TRBD1 (5 bases). The CDR3 totals 16 residues. Trimming cost V 0 bases and J 1 base, with 12 bases left between them. The germline V gene has CDR1 LGHNA and CDR2 YSLEER. The DNA of the CDR3 is TGCGCCAGCAGCCAAGATGGTACAGGCGCCCAAGAGACCCAGTACTTC. Translation gives CASSQDGTGAQETQYF.

The rearrangement uses TRBV4-2 and TRBJ1-4; 9 bases map to TRBD1. Trimming cost V 0 bases and J 6 bases; bases outside gene matches: 5. Germline V gene lookup returns CDR1 LGHNA and CDR2 YNFKEQ. The CDR3 covers 16 residues. For the CDR3, the DNA is TGTGCCAGCAGCCAAGATCCCGGGACAGGGTATGAAAAACTGTTTTTT. This sequence encodes CASSQDPGTGYEKLFF.

The table lists this clone with a few counts. The CDR3 spells CASSAQGSANTIYF. CDR3 DNA sequence: TGTGCCAGCAGTGCACAGGGGTCGGCAAACACCATATATTTT. The V call is TRBV2, the J call TRBJ1-3, with 7 bases fitting TRBD1. CDR1 and CDR2 (germline): SNHLY, FYNNEI. V lost 4 bases and J lost 6; bases outside the gene matches: 6. CDR3 length: 14 residues.

CDR3 coding DNA: TGTGCCTGGAGTCTGCTAGAGACGGGCACTGAAGCTTTCTTT. This encodes CAWSLLETGTEAFF. J is TRBJ1-1 and V is TRBV30; D call uncertain. V dropped 2 bases and J dropped 4 bases, with 14 bases sitting between them. Germline V lookup: CDR1 GTSNPN, CDR2 SVGIG (reference sequence). There are 14 residues in the CDR3.

The chain recombines TRBV11-3 with TRBJ1-1; D possibly corresponds to TRBD1 (6 bases). Germline lookup yields CDR1 SGHNT and CDR2 YENEEA. V shed 0 bases and J shed 2 bases, with 10 bases lying between them. This CDR3 has 15 amino acids. The CDR3 region has the DNA TGTGCCAGCAGCTTAGAGGCAGGGGCAAACACTGAAGCTTTCTTT. Its translation is CASSLEAGANTEAFF. Full variable domain (remainder filled in from reference TRBV11-3 and TRBJ1-1): EAGVVQSPRYKIIEKKQPVAFWCNPISGHNTLYWYLQNLGQGPELLIRYENEEAVDDSQLPKDRFSAERLKGVDSTLKIQPAELGDSAVYLCASSLEAGANTEAFFGQGTRLTVV.

This clone was observed a few times. The CDR3 nucleotides are TGTGCCAGCAGCCCGCCCAGGGACGGAAACACCATATATTTT. This sequence encodes CASSPPRDGNTIYF. This chain uses TRBV13 with TRBJ1-3, with a possible D match to TRBD1 (5 bases). Between the trimmed V and J ends, which lost 5 bases and 4 bases, there was a span of 12 bases. The CDR3 runs 14 residues. Germline V lookup: CDR1 PRHDT, CDR2 FYEKMQ (reference sequence).

V is TRBV11-3 and J is TRBJ1-2; the match to TRBD1 covers 8 bases. Germline-derived CDR1 and CDR2 are SGHNT and YENEEA. V was pared by 2 bases and J by 6 bases, with 14 bases of the junction left unmatched. The CDR3 covers 17 residues. CDR3 sequence reads: CASSLNVQGARSNGYTF. DNA for the CDR3: TGTGCCAGCAGCTTAAATGTCCAGGGGGCACGTTCAAATGGCTACACCTTC. The whole variable domain, filled in from reference TRBV11-3 and TRBJ1-2, reads EAGVVQSPRYKIIEKKQPVAFWCNPISGHNTLYWYLQNLGQGPELLIRYENEEAVDDSQLPKDRFSAERLKGVDSTLKIQPAELGDSAVYLCASSLNVQGARSNGYTFGSGTRLTVV.

The chain recombines TRBV9 with TRBJ2-4; D unclear. The V gene lost 4 bases and the J gene lost 7 bases, with 12 bases spanning the gap. In germline, CDR1 is SGDLS, CDR2 YYNGEE. The CDR3 has 13 amino acids. DNA of the CDR3: TGTGCCAGCAGCCCGAGTGGGCCCAACATTCAGTACTTC. This codes for CASSPSGPNIQYF.

The CDR3 bases are TGTGCTAGTGGCGCACGTACCGAACAGCCCCAGCATTTT. This sequence encodes CASGARTEQPQHF. The chain joins TRBV12-5 to TRBJ1-5; D is uncertain. V shed 6 bases and J shed 7 bases, with 13 bases lying between them. CDR1 LGHNT and CDR2 FRNRAP come from the germline V gene. The CDR3 has 13 amino acids.

The chain carries TRBV25-1 and TRBJ2-1; D may be TRBD1 (6 bases). The CDR3 totals 14 residues. Per the germline V gene, CDR1 is MGHDK and CDR2 is SYGVNS. V lost 5 bases and J 8 bases, leaving 16 bases between the germline ends. CDR3 sequence: CASSFLLPGDEQFF. The CDR3 DNA sequence: TGTGCCAGCAGTTTCTTGCTCCCAGGGGATGAGCAGTTCTTC.